The 5 T cell receptor beta chains given below trace back to one sample, sequenced in a study of OX40 agonist ivuxolimab in advanced cancers. TCRdb keeps only in-frame clones here, not all; method: immunoSEQ multiplex PCR. The sample lists approximately 39,000 clones, roughly nine tenths occurring once. The sample here was CD4+ or CD8+ T cells sorted from blood, taken in a trial of the OX40 agonist ivuxolimab. All receptors derive from an adult with an advanced solid tumor such as melanoma, head and neck, liver or kidney cancer.

The V call is TRBV25-1, the J call TRBJ2-3; TRBD2 matches 8 bases. Trimming took 6 bases from V and 4 from J; bases not matched to a gene: 9. The CDR3 has 15 residues. Germline-derived CDR1 and CDR2 are MGHDK and SYGVNS. CDR3 residues: CASSLGRAGADTQYF. The CDR3 region has the DNA TGTGCCAGCAGCCTCGGGAGGGCCGGTGCAGATACGCAGTATTTT. Together with reference TRBV25-1 and TRBJ2-3, the CDR3 gives the full variable domain: EADIYQTPRYLVIGTGKKITLECSQTMGHDKMYWYQQDPGMELHLIHYSYGVNSTEKGDLSSESTVSRIRTEHFPLTLESARPSHTSQYLCASSLGRAGADTQYFGPGTRLTVL.

This chain uses TRBV19 with TRBJ2-7, with TRBD2 matching 9 bases. The CDR3 is made up of 14 amino acids. The trim removed 9 bases at V and 0 bases at J, leaving 6 bases unmatched. The germline V gene encodes CDR1 LNHDA and CDR2 SQIVND (reference sequence). CDR3 in amino acids: CASKLAGNSYEQYF. For the CDR3, the DNA is TGTGCCAGCAAGCTAGCGGGGAACTCCTACGAGCAGTACTTC.

A remark on this clone: Other DNA variants within this sample encode the same CDR3. The J gene is TRBJ1-5, the V gene TRBV2; D not resolved. CDR3 length: 13 residues. CDR1 is SNHLY and CDR2 is FYNNEI in the germline V gene. Trimming took off 1 base at V and 4 bases at J, with 5 bases between the two ends. The CDR3 loop is CASSEEGNQPQHF. CDR3 DNA sequence: TGTGCCAGCAGTGAAGAAGGGAATCAGCCCCAGCATTTT. Combining the CDR3 with reference TRBV2 and TRBJ1-5 gives the whole variable domain EPEVTQTPSHQVTQMGQEVILRCVPISNHLYFYWYRQILGQKVEFLVSFYNNEISEKSEIFDDQFSVERPDGSNFTLKIRSTKLEDSAMYFCASSEEGNQPQHFGDGTRLSIL.

V usage is TRBV7-2 and J usage is TRBJ2-5; D might be TRBD2 (6 bases). Trimming left V 2 bases short and J 5 bases short, with 15 bases between. Germline V CDR1 and CDR2: SGHTA, FQGNSA. The CDR3 sequence is 15 residues long. The CDR3 is CASSLSSGPQETQYF. The CDR3 DNA reads as TGTGCCAGCAGCTTAAGTAGCGGTCCACAGGAGACCCAGTACTTC. Looking up the rest from reference TRBV7-2 and TRBJ2-5 gives the full variable domain: GAGVSQSPSNKVTEKGKDVELRCDPISGHTALYWYRQSLGQGLEFLIYFQGNSAPDKSGLPSDRFSAERTGGSVSTLTIQRTQQEDSAVYLCASSLSSGPQETQYFGPGTRLLVL.

This clone was observed a single time. Relative to the germline gene, one junction end is altered; a read error may explain this. This specimen includes other DNA sequences encoding the same CDR3. The chain has TRBV7-9 and TRBJ2-7; unclear D gene. Germline V gene data show CDR1 as SEHNR and CDR2 as FQNEAQ (reference sequence). The CDR3 sequence is 16 residues long. CDR3 amino acids: CASSLVIGEASYEQYF. CDR3 DNA sequence: TGCGCCAGCAGCTTAGTGATAGGTGAGGCCTCCTACGAGCAGTACTTC. Together with reference TRBV7-9 and TRBJ2-7, the CDR3 gives the full variable domain: DTGVSQNPRHKITKRGQNVTFRCDPISEHNRLYWYRQTLGQGPEFLTYFQNEAQLEKSRLLSDRFSAERPKGSFSTLEIQRTEQGDSAMYLCASSLVIGEASYEQYFGPGTRLTVT.